This T cell receptor beta chain appears in the sequencing data of a study of T cell repertoires in cytomegalovirus infection. Trimming took off 4 bases at V and 8 bases at J, with 16 bases between the two ends. Germline V gene sequence: CDR1 SGHKS, CDR2 YYEKEE (reference sequence). There are 14 residues in the CDR3. Each CDR3 protein gets one entry after TCRdb re-called the reads with MiXCR. The table lists about 890,000 distinct CDR3 sequences, approximately 31% of them singletons. This clonotype showed up just a few times. Its antigen is unidentified. This clonotype was sampled from a human donor in good health (CMV status not recorded). Some clones in this sample may be carry-over from other donors' samples. The source was cultured CD8+ T cells from PBMCs, collected from culture after CMV antigen stimulation. The chain carries TRBV5-5 and TRBJ2-1; D gene ambiguous. The CDR3 here is CASSLSPAGDEQFF. In DNA form, the CDR3 reads TGTGCCAGCAGCCTGAGTCCAGCTGGGGATGAGCAGTTCTTC.